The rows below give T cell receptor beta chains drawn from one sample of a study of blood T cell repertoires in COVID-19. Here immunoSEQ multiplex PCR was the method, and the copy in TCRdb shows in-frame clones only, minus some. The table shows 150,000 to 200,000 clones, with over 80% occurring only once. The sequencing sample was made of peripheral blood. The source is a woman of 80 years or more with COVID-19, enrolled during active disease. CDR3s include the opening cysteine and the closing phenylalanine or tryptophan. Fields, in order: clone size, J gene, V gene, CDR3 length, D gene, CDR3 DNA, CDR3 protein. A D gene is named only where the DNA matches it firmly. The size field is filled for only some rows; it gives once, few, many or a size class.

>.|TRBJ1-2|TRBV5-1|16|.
TGCGCCAGCAGCTTGGCCTGGTCAGGGGCTAACTATGGCTACACCTTC
CASSLAWSGANYGYTF
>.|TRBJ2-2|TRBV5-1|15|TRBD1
TGCGCCAGCAGCCCGACAGGGTGGGACACCGGGGAGCTGTTTTTT
CASSPTGWDTGELFF
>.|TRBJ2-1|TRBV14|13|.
TGTGCCAGCAGCGACTCGGGCGGAGGCGAGCAGTTCTTC
CASSDSGGGEQFF
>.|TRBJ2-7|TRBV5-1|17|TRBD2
TGCGCCAGCAGCCCGGGACTAGCGGGCCTGGCAAACGACGAGCAGTACTTC
CASSPGLAGLANDEQYF
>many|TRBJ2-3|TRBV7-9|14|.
TGTGCCAGCAGCTTGACAGGTAGCACAGATACGCAGTATTTT
CASSLTGSTDTQYF
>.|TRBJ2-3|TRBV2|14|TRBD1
TGTGCCAGCAGTTCAACCGGGACAGGACCAAGGCAGTATTTT
CASSSTGTGPRQYF
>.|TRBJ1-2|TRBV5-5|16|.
TGTGCCAGCAGCTCCGGACCGGCGGGGACGACCTATGGCTACACCTTC
CASSSGPAGTTYGYTF
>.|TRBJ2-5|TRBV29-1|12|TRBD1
TGCAGCGTTCGACAGGGGGCAGAGACCCAGTACTTC
CSVRQGAETQYF
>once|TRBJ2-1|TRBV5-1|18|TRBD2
TGCGCCAGCAGCTTTCGGGGGACTAGCGGCAAACCCTACAATGAGCAGTTCTTC
CASSFRGTSGKPYNEQFF
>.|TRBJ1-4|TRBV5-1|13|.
TGCGCCAGCAGCGTTCAGGGCGGAGAAAAACTGTTTTTT
CASSVQGGEKLFF
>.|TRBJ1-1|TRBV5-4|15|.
TGTGCCAGCAGCTTGAAAACAGGTGTTAACACTGAAGCTTTCTTT
CASSLKTGVNTEAFF
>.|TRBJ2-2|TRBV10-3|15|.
TGTGCCATCTCCTATGGTGGTGAGAACACCGGGGAGCTGTTTTTT
CAISYGGENTGELFF
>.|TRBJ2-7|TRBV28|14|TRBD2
TGTGCCAGCACCCCACTAGCGGGAGGGCACGAGCAGTACTTC
CASTPLAGGHEQYF
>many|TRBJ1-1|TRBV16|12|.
TGTGCCAGCAGCCACGCGGTAGCTAAAGCTTTCTTT
CASSHAVAKAFF
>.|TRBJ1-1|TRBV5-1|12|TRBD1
TGCGCCAGCAGCTTGCAGGGGGCTGAAGCTTTCTTT
CASSLQGAEAFF
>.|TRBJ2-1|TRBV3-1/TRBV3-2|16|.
TGTGCCAGCAGCCAATCCGACGGGGTGAGGGGGAATGAGCAGTTCTTC
CASSQSDGVRGNEQFF
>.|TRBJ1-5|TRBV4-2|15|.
TGTGCCAGCAGCCAAGGAAGCACAGGGTCTCAGCCCCAGCATTTT
CASSQGSTGSQPQHF
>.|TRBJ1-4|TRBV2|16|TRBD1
TGTGCCAGCAGTGAAGCGAGGACAGGGGGTTTGGAAAAACTGTTTTTT
CASSEARTGGLEKLFF
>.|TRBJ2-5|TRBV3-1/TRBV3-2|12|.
TGTGCCAGCAGCCAAGAAGGAGAGGCCCAGTACTTC
CASSQEGEAQYF
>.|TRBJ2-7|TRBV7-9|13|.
TGTGCCAGCACCCAACAGGGTAGCTACGAGCAGTACTTC
CASTQQGSYEQYF
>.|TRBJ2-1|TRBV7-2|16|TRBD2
TGTGCCAGCAGCTTAACTGCGGGACTAACTTACAATGAGCAGTTCTTC
CASSLTAGLTYNEQFF
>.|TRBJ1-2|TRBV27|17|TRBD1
TGTGCCAGCAGTTTTCGGGGACAGGGGGCCTTTCACTATGGCTACACCTTC
CASSFRGQGAFHYGYTF
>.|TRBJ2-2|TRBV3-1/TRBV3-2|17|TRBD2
TGTGCCAGCAGCCAAGGACTAGCGGGAGGCTCTACCGGGGAGCTGTTTTTT
CASSQGLAGGSTGELFF
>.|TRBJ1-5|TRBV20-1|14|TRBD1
TGCAGTGCTAGTGGTGGGACAGGGAGACAGCCCCAGCATTTT
CSASGGTGRQPQHF
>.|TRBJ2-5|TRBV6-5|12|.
TGTGCCAGCAGTTACGAGGGAGAGACCCAGTACTTC
CASSYEGETQYF
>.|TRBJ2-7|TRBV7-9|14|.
TGTGCCAGCAGCTTAGAAGGGGGTACCTACGAGCAGTACTTC
CASSLEGGTYEQYF